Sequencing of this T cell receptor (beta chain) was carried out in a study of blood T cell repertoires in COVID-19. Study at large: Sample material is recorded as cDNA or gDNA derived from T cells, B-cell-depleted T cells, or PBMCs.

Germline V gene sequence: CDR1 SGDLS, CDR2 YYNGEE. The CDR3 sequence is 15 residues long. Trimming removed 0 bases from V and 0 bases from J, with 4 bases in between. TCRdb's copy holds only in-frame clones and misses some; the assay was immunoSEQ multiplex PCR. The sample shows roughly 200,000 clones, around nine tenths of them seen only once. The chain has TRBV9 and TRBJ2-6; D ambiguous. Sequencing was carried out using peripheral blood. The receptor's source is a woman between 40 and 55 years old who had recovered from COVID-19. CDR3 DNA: TGTGCCAGCAGCGTAGACAGCTCTGGGGCCAACGTCCTGACTTTC. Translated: CASSVDSSGANVLTF. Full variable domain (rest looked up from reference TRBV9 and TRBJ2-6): DSGVTQTPKHLITATGQRVTLRCSPRSGDLSVYWYQQSLDQGLQFLIQYYNGEERAKGNILERFSAQQFPDLHSELNLSSLELGDSALYFCASSVDSSGANVLTFGAGSRLTVL.